One and the same sample provided the 20 T cell receptor beta chains below, sequenced in a study of post-analysis software for immune sequencing data. What these receptors recognize is not known. Libraries were made from TCR beta cDNA, and they carried unique molecular identifiers. TCRdb used MiXCR to reprocess the PCR reads, holding one entry per CDR3 protein. The sample contains a few hundred thousand distinct CDR3 sequences, just over 35% of which appear only once. Study results and limitations: About five TRBV segments were more frequent in patients than controls; TRBV5-6, TRBV5-1 and TRBV20-1 belonged to this group.

Sequenced material: blood. Receptors were obtained from a girl aged 10-17 years with multiple sclerosis.

The J gene is TRBJ2-6, the V gene TRBV5-1; D is ambiguous. The germline gives CDR1 SGHRS, CDR2 YFSETQ. The CDR3 has 15 amino acids. Trimming removed 4 bases from V and 2 bases from J, with 10 bases in between. The CDR3 coding sequence is TGCGCCAGCAGCACGAGTAAGCCTGGGGCCAACGTCCTGACTTTC. Protein: CASSTSKPGANVLTF.

This clonotype was detected a few times. The J gene is TRBJ2-1, the V gene TRBV6-6; 8 bases line up with TRBD2. CDR1 and CDR2 (germline): MNHNY, SVGAGI (reference sequence). V trimming: 6 bases; J trimming: 0 bases; junction bases outside the gene matches: 7. This CDR3 spans 16 amino acids. Here the CDR3 reads CASRSLAGGSYNEQFF. CDR3 nucleotides: TGTGCCAGCAGGTCTCTAGCGGGTGGCTCCTACAATGAGCAGTTCTTC.

Regarding this clonotype: A much larger clone sits a single nucleotide away, making a read error possible. Since the CDR3 does not end with the conserved phenylalanine or tryptophan, this likely comes from a read error. The gene calls are TRBV5-1 and TRBJ2-1, with D perhaps TRBD1 (5 bases). V gave up 0 bases and J gave up 2 bases, with 9 bases separating them. This CDR3 contains 15 residues. Per the germline V gene, CDR1 is SGHRS and CDR2 is YFSETQ. The CDR3 protein is CASSLGQPTYNEQFV. As DNA, the CDR3 is TGCGCCAGCAGCTTGGGACAGCCCACCTACAATGAGCAGTTCGTC.

This sequence joins TRBV10-3 and TRBJ2-7; unclear D gene. This CDR3 spans 12 amino acids. Germline CDR1 ENHRY, CDR2 SYGVKD. Deletions cut 10 bases from V and 3 bases from J, with 13 bases between. DNA for the CDR3: TGTGCCACGAGAACTACCCTCTACGAGCAGTACTTC. Protein: CATRTTLYEQYF.

This chain links TRBV29-1 with TRBJ1-5, with 7 bases fitting TRBD1. V lost 4 bases, J lost 4 bases, and 1 base stayed unmatched. The germline V gene encodes CDR1 SQVTM and CDR2 ANQGSEA. This CDR3 region has 12 residues. CDR3 sequence (DNA): TGCAGCGTTGCAGGGGGGAATCAGCCCCAGCATTTT. It yields the protein CSVAGGNQPQHF.

The chain carries TRBV29-1 and TRBJ1-1, with 7 bases that match TRBD1. After removal of 6 bases from V and 4 bases from J, the junction contained 5 bases not matched to a gene. Germline CDR1 SQVTM, CDR2 ANQGSEA. The CDR3 runs to 12 residues. For the CDR3, the DNA is TGCAGCGTGGAGGGGGCCAGCACTGAAGCTTTCTTT. Protein: CSVEGASTEAFF. Based on the CDR3 plus reference TRBV29-1 and TRBJ1-1, the full variable domain is SAVISQKPSRDICQRGTSLTIQCQVDSQVTMMFWYRQQPGQSLTLIATANQGSEATYESGFVIDKFPISRPNLTFSTLTVSNMSPEDSSIYLCSVEGASTEAFFGQGTRLTVV.

This clonotype was counted a few times. This chain joins TRBV3-1 and TRBJ1-6, with 8 bases fitting TRBD1. Trimming took 4 bases from V and 4 from J; bases not matched to a gene: 3. The CDR3 consists of 15 residues. In germline, CDR1 is LGHDT, CDR2 YNNKEL (reference sequence). CDR3 in DNA: TGTGCCAGCAGCCCCGGGACAGGATATAATTCACCCCTCCACTTT. This translates into CASSPGTGYNSPLHF.

The chain joins TRBV3-1 to TRBJ2-2, with TRBD1 as a possible D gene (6 bases). Germline values: CDR1 LGHDT, CDR2 YNNKEL (reference sequence). Trimming left V 0 bases short and J 6 bases short, with 11 bases between. The CDR3 is 15 amino acids. The CDR3: CASSQEGAYAGELFF. The CDR3 DNA reads TGTGCCAGCAGCCAAGAGGGGGCCTACGCCGGGGAGCTGTTTTTT.

Points on this clonotype: Given a much more abundant clone one base away, this may be a read error. This chain uses TRBV7-9 with TRBJ2-1, with 9 bases fitting TRBD1. Germline values: CDR1 SEHNR, CDR2 FQNEAQ (reference sequence). This CDR3 is built from 15 residues. The CDR3 protein is CAGSRGTGQLVEQFF. As DNA, the CDR3 is TGTGCCGGCAGCCGGGGGACAGGGCAGCTAGTGGAGCAGTTCTTC.

V usage is TRBV2 and J usage is TRBJ1-1; 7 nucleotides align to TRBD1. Germline-derived CDR1 and CDR2 are SNHLY and FYNNEI. The CDR3 totals 14 residues. The junction had 6 bases not matched to a gene; V was cut back by 6 bases and J by 2 bases. The CDR3 DNA is TGTGCCAGCAGAGCGACAGGGACTAACACTGAAGCTTTCTTT. Amino acids: CASRATGTNTEAFF.

The sample holds many counts of this clonotype. The rearrangement joins TRBV6-1 to TRBJ2-5; the match to TRBD2 covers 10 bases. This CDR3 spans 15 amino acids. CDR1 is MNHNS and CDR2 is SASEGT in the germline V gene. The CDR3 DNA reads as TGTGCTTCCTCCCCCGGGACTAGCGACTGGGAGACCCAGTACTTC. Protein sequence: CASSPGTSDWETQYF.

The CDR3 nucleotides read TGCAGTGCTGGAGGATCCGGGACAGGGGGCCTGGGAAGCAATCAGCCCCAGCATTTT. Translation gives CSAGGSGTGGLGSNQPQHF. This chain connects TRBV20-1 to TRBJ1-5, with 12 bases aligning to TRBD1. CDR1 and CDR2 from the germline V gene are DFQATT and SNEGSKA (reference sequence). This CDR3 is built from 19 residues. The V segment lost 5 bases and the J segment 1 base; nucleotides outside the gene matches: 15.

The chain recombines TRBV24-1 with TRBJ2-3; D unresolved. The V gene's germline CDR1 is KGHDR and CDR2 SFDVKD. This CDR3 is 17 amino acids long. The germline V and J ends were trimmed by 4 bases and 5 bases, with 21 bases remaining between them. The CDR3 nucleotides read TGTGCCACCAGTGACCCTACACCCGGGTCACCACGAGATACGCAGTATTTT. The encoded protein is CATSDPTPGSPRDTQYF.

In regard to this clonotype: With a much larger clone just one base away, this may be a read error. The chain is built from TRBV6-5 and TRBJ1-2; TRBD1 agrees at 9 bases. The V and J ends lost 6 bases and 2 bases, in that order; junction bases with no gene match: 4. The length of the CDR3 is 14 residues. Germline CDR1 is MNHEY and CDR2 is SVGAGI. The CDR3 loop reads CASSCGTGNYGYTF. The CDR3 coding sequence is TGTGCCAGCAGCTGTGGGACAGGGAACTATGGCTACACCTTC.

V is TRBV4-2 and J is TRBJ1-5; D might be TRBD1 (5 bases). Trimming took off 1 base at V and 5 bases at J, with 18 bases between the two ends. The CDR3 loop spans 17 amino acids. In germline, CDR1 is LGHNA, CDR2 YNFKEQ. CDR3 DNA: TGTGCCAGCAGCCAAGTAGCGGGCCGGGGCTGGTATCAGCCCCAGCATTTT. It is translated as CASSQVAGRGWYQPQHF.

This clonotype has a single count. The chain joins TRBV5-1 to TRBJ2-5; 9 positions agree with TRBD1. The better agreement between TRBJ2-7 and the DNA end casts doubt on the J call. The CDR3 sequence is 15 residues long. Germline V gene lookup returns CDR1 SGHRS and CDR2 YFSETQ. CDR3 sequence reads: CASSFRTGERYEQYF. In nucleotides, the CDR3 is TGCGCCAGCAGCTTTAGGACAGGGGAGAGGTACGAGCAGTACTTC.

As to this clonotype: A much larger clone is a single base away; this may be a read error. CDR3 residues: CACSYGGSRSSYNEQFF. CDR3 nucleotide sequence: TGTGCCTGCAGTTACGGTGGCAGCCGAAGCTCCTACAATGAGCAGTTCTTC. The chain couples TRBV6-6 to TRBJ2-1, with no clear D. Germline assignment: CDR1 MNHNY and CDR2 SVGAGI (reference sequence). The CDR3 loop spans 17 amino acids.

The chain links TRBV5-1 to TRBJ2-7; 12 bases map to TRBD2. The CDR3 runs to 15 residues. Per germline, CDR1 SGHRS and CDR2 YFSETQ. With 4 bases clipped from V and 1 base from J, the junction kept 3 bases outside the gene matches. The DNA for the CDR3 is TGCGCCAGCAGCGCACTAGCGGGGGGATCCTACGAGCAGTACTTC. Translating gives CASSALAGGSYEQYF.

Concerning this clonotype itself: This sequence may be a read error, since a much larger clone differs from it by one base. The J gene is TRBJ1-4, the V gene TRBV6-5, with D possibly TRBD1 on 5 matching bases. CDR3 length: 13 amino acids. The germline gives CDR1 MNHEY, CDR2 SVGAGI. The CDR3 nucleotides are TGTGCCAGCAAGGGCAGGGTAGCGGAAAAACGGTTTTTT. It translates to CASKGRVAEKRFF.

Turning to this clonotype: A junction boundary mismatches the germline segment, possibly from a read error. This chain joins TRBV20-1 and TRBJ1-1; 7 nucleotides line up with TRBD1. CDR3 length equals 14 residues. From germline, CDR1 is DFQATT and CDR2 SNEGSKA (reference sequence). The CDR3 bases are TGCAGTACCCGACAGGGTACGCTGGACACTGAAGCCTTCTTT. Translation: CSTRQGTLDTEAFF.